This T cell receptor (beta chain) was observed in a study of T cell responses to AZD1222 COVID-19 vaccine. Data came from immunoSEQ multiplex PCR; TCRdb stores just in-frame clones and leaves some out. The sample yields approximately 110,000 clones, around 87% seen once. Samples with a second dose at about 4 or about 12 weeks were pooled together. Study-level findings and limits: The span of vaccine-associated CD4 TCRs extended across spike, with dominance at 160-218 and 743-854. The sample set comprised mostly white British donors with more females, and clonal diversity was possibly underestimated. The repertoires were collected only after the peak T cell response.

The CDR3 totals 15 residues. Looked up from germline, CDR1 is SGHRS and CDR2 is YFSETQ. V shed 2 bases, J shed 6 bases, and the junction held 5 bases outside the gene matches. The count of this clone is one. Its antigen is unidentified. This chain connects TRBV5-1 to TRBJ2-7, with 13 bases matching TRBD2. The receptor was derived from an adult who received the AZD1222 COVID-19 vaccine. Sequences were derived from peripheral blood, sampled 28 days after the second AZD1222 dose. The CDR3 sequence: CASSLQTSGRSEQYF. The CDR3 DNA reads TGCGCCAGCAGCTTACAGACTAGCGGGAGGTCCGAGCAGTACTTC. The whole variable domain, filled in from reference TRBV5-1 and TRBJ2-7, reads KAGVTQTPRYLIKTRGQQVTLSCSPISGHRSVSWYQQTPGQGLQFLFEYFSETQRNKGNFPGRFSGRQFSNSRSEMNVSTLELGDSALYLCASSLQTSGRSEQYFGPGTRLTVT.